This TCR beta chain was observed in a study of response to subunit inactivated influenza vaccine. This clonotype was observed a handful of times. Germline V gene sequence: CDR1 SEHNR, CDR2 FQNEAQ (reference sequence). There are 13 residues in the CDR3. The V and J ends lost 5 bases and 6 bases, in that order; junction bases with no gene match: 4. TCRdb independently ran MiXCR on the RT-PCR reads; one entry per CDR3 protein. The repertoire holds some 570,000 distinct CDR3 sequences, with about 10% as singletons. The same specimen was also included in a second study, on T cells expressing NK-cell markers. Turning to that study: In generating TCR beta cDNA, 5'RACE template switching with UMIs was used. The contribution of dominant NKG2C+ clonotypes to CD8+ T cells in about 6 donors was roughly 1.0-7.5%.

This clonotype was obtained from a man aged 45-65 years who received an inactivated influenza vaccine. The V gene is TRBV7-9, the J gene TRBJ1-1; 9 positions agree with TRBD1. The material sequenced was PBMCs from blood, taken on the day of vaccination. The CDR3 sequence: CASSAGTGSEAFF. The CDR3 nucleotides read TGTGCCAGCAGCGCCGGGACAGGGTCTGAAGCTTTCTTT.